The entry below gives a single TCR beta chain sequence along with its context. The data stem from a study of shared T cell receptors in the human thymus. Germline lookup yields CDR1 SGHTA and CDR2 FQGNSA. Trimming cost V 2 bases and J 3 bases; bases outside gene matches: 8. This CDR3 has 16 amino acids. Data came from immunoSEQ multiplex PCR; TCRdb stores just in-frame clones and leaves some out. The sample consists of about 660,000 clones, approximately 90% of them appearing once. The sample also formed part of further work on human thymus T cells. This second report adds: Healthy Finnish infants undergoing corrective surgery for congenital heart defects were the donors. Thymus tissue for the work was resected from patients undergoing corrective heart surgery.

The clonotype was recovered from a boy under two years old with a congenital heart defect. This rearrangement joins TRBV7-2 to TRBJ2-7, with TRBD1 identical over 9 bases. What was sequenced was thymocytes. CDR3 coding DNA: TGTGCCAGCAGCTTACGGGGACAGGGACTTATCTACGAGCAGTACTTC. This encodes CASSLRGQGLIYEQYF.